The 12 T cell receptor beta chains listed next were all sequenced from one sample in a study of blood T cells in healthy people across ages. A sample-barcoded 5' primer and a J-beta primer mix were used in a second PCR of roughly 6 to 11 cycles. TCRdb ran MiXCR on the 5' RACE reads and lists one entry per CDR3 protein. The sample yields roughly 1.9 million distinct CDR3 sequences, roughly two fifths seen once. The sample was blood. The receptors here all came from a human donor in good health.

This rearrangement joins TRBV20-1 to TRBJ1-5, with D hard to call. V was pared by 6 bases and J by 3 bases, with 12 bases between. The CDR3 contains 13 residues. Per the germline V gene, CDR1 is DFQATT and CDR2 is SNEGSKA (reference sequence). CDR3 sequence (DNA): TGCAGTGCCCAGAGACTACCCAATCAGCCCCAGCATTTT. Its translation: CSAQRLPNQPQHF.

The CDR3 DNA reads TGTGCCACCAGTGAACCGACAGGGGTTGGGGCCAACGTCCTGACTTTC. It yields the protein CATSEPTGVGANVLTF. This chain uses TRBV24-1 with TRBJ2-6; 8 bases align to TRBD1. There are 16 residues in the CDR3. V trimming: 4 bases; J trimming: 3 bases; junction bases outside the gene matches: 4. From germline, CDR1 is KGHDR and CDR2 SFDVKD.

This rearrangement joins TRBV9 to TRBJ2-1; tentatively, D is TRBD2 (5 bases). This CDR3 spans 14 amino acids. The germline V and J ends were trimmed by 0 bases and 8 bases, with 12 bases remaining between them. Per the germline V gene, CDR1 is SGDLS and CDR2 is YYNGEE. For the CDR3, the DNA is TGTGCCAGCAGCGTAGTACCGGACTTGGATGAGCAGTTCTTC. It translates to CASSVVPDLDEQFF. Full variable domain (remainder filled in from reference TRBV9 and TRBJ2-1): DSGVTQTPKHLITATGQRVTLRCSPRSGDLSVYWYQQSLDQGLQFLIQYYNGEERAKGNILERFSAQQFPDLHSELNLSSLELGDSALYFCASSVVPDLDEQFFGPGTRLTVL.

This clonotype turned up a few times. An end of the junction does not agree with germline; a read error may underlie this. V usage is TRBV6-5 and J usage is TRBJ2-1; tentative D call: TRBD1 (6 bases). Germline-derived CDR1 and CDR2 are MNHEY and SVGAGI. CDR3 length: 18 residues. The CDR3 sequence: CASRYLFTGTSSHNEQFF. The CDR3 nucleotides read TGTGCCAGCAGATACCTATTCACAGGGACGAGCTCCCACAATGAGCAGTTCTTC.

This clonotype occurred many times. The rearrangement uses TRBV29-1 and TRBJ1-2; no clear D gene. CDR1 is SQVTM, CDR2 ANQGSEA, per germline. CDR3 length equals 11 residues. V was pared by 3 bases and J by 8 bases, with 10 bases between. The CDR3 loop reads CSVERGEGYTF. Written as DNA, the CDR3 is TGCAGCGTTGAGCGCGGCGAGGGCTACACCTTC.

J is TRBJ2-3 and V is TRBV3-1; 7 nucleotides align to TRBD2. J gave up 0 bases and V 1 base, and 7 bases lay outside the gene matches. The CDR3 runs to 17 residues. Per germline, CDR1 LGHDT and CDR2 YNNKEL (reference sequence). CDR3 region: CASSQAAGDLSTDTQYF. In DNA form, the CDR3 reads TGTGCCAGCAGCCAAGCCGCGGGGGACCTAAGCACAGATACGCAGTATTTT.

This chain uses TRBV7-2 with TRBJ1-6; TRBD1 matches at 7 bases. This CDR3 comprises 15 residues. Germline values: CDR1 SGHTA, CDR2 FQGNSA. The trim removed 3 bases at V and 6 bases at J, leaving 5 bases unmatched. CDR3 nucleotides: TGTGCCAGCAGCTTTCAGGGGGGCCTTAATTCACCCCTCCACTTT. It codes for CASSFQGGLNSPLHF. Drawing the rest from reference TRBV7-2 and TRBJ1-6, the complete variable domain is GAGVSQSPSNKVTEKGKDVELRCDPISGHTALYWYRQSLGQGLEFLIYFQGNSAPDKSGLPSDRFSAERTGGSVSTLTIQRTQQEDSAVYLCASSFQGGLNSPLHFGNGTRLTVT.

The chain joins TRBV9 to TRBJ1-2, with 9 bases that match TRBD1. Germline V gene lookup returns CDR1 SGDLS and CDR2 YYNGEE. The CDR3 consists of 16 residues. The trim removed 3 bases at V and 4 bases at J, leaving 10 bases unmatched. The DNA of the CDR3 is TGTGCCAGCAGCGGTGGGACAGGGACCCTAGGCTATGGCTACACCTTC. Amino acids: CASSGGTGTLGYGYTF. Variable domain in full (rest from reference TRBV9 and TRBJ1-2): DSGVTQTPKHLITATGQRVTLRCSPRSGDLSVYWYQQSLDQGLQFLIQYYNGEERAKGNILERFSAQQFPDLHSELNLSSLELGDSALYFCASSGGTGTLGYGYTFGSGTRLTVV.

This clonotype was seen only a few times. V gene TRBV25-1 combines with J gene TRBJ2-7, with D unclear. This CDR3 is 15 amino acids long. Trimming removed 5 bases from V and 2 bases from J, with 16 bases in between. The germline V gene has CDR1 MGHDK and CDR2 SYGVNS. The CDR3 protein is CASSRIGRIPYEQYF. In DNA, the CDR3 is TGTGCCAGCAGTCGAATAGGACGGATCCCCTACGAGCAGTACTTC.

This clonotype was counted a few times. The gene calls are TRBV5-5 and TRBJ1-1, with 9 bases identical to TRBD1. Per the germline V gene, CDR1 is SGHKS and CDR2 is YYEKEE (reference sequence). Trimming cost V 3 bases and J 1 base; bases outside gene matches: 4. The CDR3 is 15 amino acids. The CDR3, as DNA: TGTGCCAGCAGCTGGGACAGGGTGGAGAACACTGAAGCTTTCTTT. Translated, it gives CASSWDRVENTEAFF.

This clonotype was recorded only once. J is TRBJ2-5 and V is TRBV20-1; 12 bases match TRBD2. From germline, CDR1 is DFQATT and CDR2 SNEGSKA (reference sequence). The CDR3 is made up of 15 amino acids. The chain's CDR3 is CSTNTGTSGYNEQYF. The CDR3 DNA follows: TGCAGCACTAACACCGGGACTAGCGGGTACAATGAGCAGTACTTC.

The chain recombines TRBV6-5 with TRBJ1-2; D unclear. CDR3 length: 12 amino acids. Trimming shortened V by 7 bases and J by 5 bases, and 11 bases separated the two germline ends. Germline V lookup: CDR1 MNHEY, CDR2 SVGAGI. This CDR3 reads CASIDTKYGYTF. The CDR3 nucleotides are TGTGCCAGCATCGACACAAAATATGGCTACACCTTC.